Presented here are 10 T cell receptor beta chains from one specimen sequenced in a study of blood T cell repertoires in COVID-19. Produced via immunoSEQ multiplex PCR; TCRdb's table is partial and in-frame only. The data contain approximately 88,000 clones, approximately 90% of them singletons. The material sequenced was peripheral blood. The source of these receptors is a woman aged 45-65 years in a cohort sampled during active COVID-19.

This clone was seen just once. The V call is TRBV19, the J call TRBJ1-1, with TRBD1 matching over 8 bases. This CDR3 comprises 15 residues. Germline CDR1 is LNHDA and CDR2 is SQIVND (reference sequence). The V and J ends lost 3 bases and 0 bases, in that order; junction bases with no gene match: 3. CDR3 nucleotide sequence: TGTGCCAGTAGTATCTCGGGACAGGTGAACACTGAAGCTTTCTTT. Translation: CASSISGQVNTEAFF.

This chain links TRBV18 with TRBJ1-3, with D unclear. Trimming cost V 6 bases and J 3 bases, with 9 bases left between them. Per the germline V gene, CDR1 is KGHSH and CDR2 is LQKENI. This CDR3 has 13 amino acids. As DNA, the CDR3 is TGTGCCAGCTCCCCCTACGATGGAAACACCATATATTTT. This translates into CASSPYDGNTIYF.

The gene calls are TRBV4-2 and TRBJ1-2, with D possibly matching TRBD1 (6 bases). V lost 3 bases, J lost 8 bases, and 19 bases lay in between. CDR1 is LGHNA and CDR2 is YNFKEQ in the germline V gene. The CDR3 is made up of 15 amino acids. CDR3 sequence reads: CASSHPTPRGGGYTF. The CDR3 coding sequence is TGTGCCAGCAGCCATCCAACCCCCAGGGGTGGGGGCTACACCTTC.

In its sample, this clone was seen once. CDR3 nucleotides: TGTGCCAGTGGGGACACATGGGGTTCGAGCTCCTACAATGAGCAGTTCTTC. It specifies CASGDTWGSSSYNEQFF. The chain recombines TRBV19 with TRBJ2-1; D possibly corresponds to TRBD1 (6 bases). Germline CDR1 LNHDA, CDR2 SQIVND (reference sequence). Trimming removed 8 bases at V and 0 bases at J, with 20 bases between. The CDR3 is 17 residues long.

The V and J genes are TRBV3-1 (or the pseudogene TRBV3-2) and TRBJ2-7, with TRBD2 matching over 7 bases. There are 18 residues in the CDR3. The V gene end was trimmed by 2 bases and the J gene end by 9 bases; junction bases not matched to a gene: 22. Germline CDR1 reads LGHDT; CDR2 reads YNNKEL (reference sequence). The CDR3 here is CASSQSGMGSSGLQVQYF. DNA for the CDR3: TGTGCCAGCAGCCAATCAGGGATGGGATCTAGCGGCCTTCAGGTGCAGTACTTC.

This chain's CDR3 is CASSLGTVNSPLHF. In nucleotides, the CDR3 is TGTGCCAGCAGCTTAGGGACAGTAAATTCACCCCTCCACTTT. This sequence joins TRBV7-8 and TRBJ1-6; D possibly corresponds to TRBD1 (6 bases). The CDR3 sequence is 14 residues long. Germline values: CDR1 SGHVS, CDR2 FQNEAQ. Trimming took 1 base from V and 7 from J, leaving 8 bases between them.

V is TRBV2 and J is TRBJ2-7; possible D gene TRBD1, 6 bases. The ends were cut back, 8 bases at V and 5 bases at J, with 19 bases in the middle. There are 14 residues in the CDR3. Germline V gives CDR1 SNHLY, CDR2 FYNNEI. The CDR3 region is CASQRTVLGHEQYF. CDR3 nucleotide sequence: TGTGCCAGCCAGCGGACAGTCTTGGGACACGAGCAGTACTTC.

The chain links TRBV11-2 to TRBJ2-1; the match to TRBD2 covers 9 bases. After removal of 5 bases from V and 4 bases from J, the junction contained 9 bases not matched to a gene. CDR1 is SGHAT, CDR2 FQNNGV, per germline. There are 16 residues in the CDR3. The CDR3 sequence: CASSPRWSGGYNEQFF. CDR3 DNA: TGTGCCAGCAGCCCCCGTTGGAGCGGGGGGTACAATGAGCAGTTCTTC.

The chain links TRBV19 to TRBJ2-1, with TRBD2 matching 13 bases. Germline CDR1 reads LNHDA; CDR2 reads SQIVND (reference sequence). V shed 4 bases, J shed 5 bases, and the junction held 8 bases outside the gene matches. The CDR3 spans 17 residues. The chain's CDR3 is CASSRTSGSLPHNEQFF. The CDR3 region has the DNA TGTGCCAGTAGTAGGACTAGCGGGAGTCTGCCCCACAATGAGCAGTTCTTC.

This rearrangement joins TRBV4-1 to TRBJ1-5; D may be TRBD1 (6 bases). Germline CDR1 MGHRA, CDR2 YSYEKL. This CDR3 has 14 amino acids. Deletions cut 3 bases from V and 9 bases from J, with 15 bases between. The CDR3 spells CASSHPPGQTPQHF. The CDR3 DNA reads TGCGCCAGCAGCCACCCTCCCGGACAGACGCCCCAGCATTTT.